This TCR beta chain was documented in a study of cytomegalovirus exposure and HLA in healthy donors. The CDR3 is made up of 15 amino acids. Germline trimming cut 2 bases from V and 4 bases from J; bases unmatched to any gene: 5. Germline V CDR1 and CDR2: MNHNS, SASEGT. General study findings and limits: As was reported, the classifier diagnosed cytomegalovirus status with high specificity and sensitivity.

Profiled with immunoSEQ multiplex PCR; TCRdb holds only in-frame clones, not every one. The sample contains under 100,000 clones, 95% to 97% of which appear only once. On this clone itself: Its specificity is unknown.

The sequence derives from a man aged 18 to 29 in good health and CMV-seronegative. This chain uses TRBV6-1 with TRBJ2-3; 8 bases align to TRBD2. The sequenced material came from PBMCs. CDR3: CASSEKPGLADTQYF. CDR3 nucleotides: TGTGCCAGCAGTGAAAAACCGGGACTAGCAGATACGCAGTATTTT.